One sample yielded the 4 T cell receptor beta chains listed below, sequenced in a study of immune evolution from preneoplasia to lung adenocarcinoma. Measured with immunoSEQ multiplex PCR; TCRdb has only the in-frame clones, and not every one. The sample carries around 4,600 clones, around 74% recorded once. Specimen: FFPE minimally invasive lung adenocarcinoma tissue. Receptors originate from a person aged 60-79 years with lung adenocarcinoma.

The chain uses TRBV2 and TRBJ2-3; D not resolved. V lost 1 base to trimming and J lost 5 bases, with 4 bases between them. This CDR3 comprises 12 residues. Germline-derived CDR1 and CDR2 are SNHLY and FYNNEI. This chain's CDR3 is CASSEGIDTQYF. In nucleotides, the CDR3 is TGTGCCAGCAGTGAAGGAATAGATACGCAGTATTTT.

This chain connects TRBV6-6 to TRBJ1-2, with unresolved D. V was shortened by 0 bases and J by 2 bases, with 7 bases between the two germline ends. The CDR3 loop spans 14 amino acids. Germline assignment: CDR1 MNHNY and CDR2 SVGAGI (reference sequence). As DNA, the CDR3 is TGTGCCAGCAGTTACTCGACTTGGAACTATGGCTACACCTTC. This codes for CASSYSTWNYGYTF.

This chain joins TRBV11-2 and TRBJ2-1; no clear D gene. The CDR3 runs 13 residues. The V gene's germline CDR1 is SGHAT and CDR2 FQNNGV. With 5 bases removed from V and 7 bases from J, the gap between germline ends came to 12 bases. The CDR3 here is CASSVIGQNEQFF. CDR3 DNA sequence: TGTGCCAGCAGCGTTATCGGGCAAAATGAGCAGTTCTTC.

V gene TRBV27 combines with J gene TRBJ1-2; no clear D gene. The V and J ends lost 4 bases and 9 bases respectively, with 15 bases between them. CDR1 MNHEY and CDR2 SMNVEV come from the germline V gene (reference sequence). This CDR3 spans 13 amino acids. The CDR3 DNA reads TGTGCCAGCAGTTCGGTTACGAGTTGGAGCTACACCTTC. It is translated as CASSSVTSWSYTF.